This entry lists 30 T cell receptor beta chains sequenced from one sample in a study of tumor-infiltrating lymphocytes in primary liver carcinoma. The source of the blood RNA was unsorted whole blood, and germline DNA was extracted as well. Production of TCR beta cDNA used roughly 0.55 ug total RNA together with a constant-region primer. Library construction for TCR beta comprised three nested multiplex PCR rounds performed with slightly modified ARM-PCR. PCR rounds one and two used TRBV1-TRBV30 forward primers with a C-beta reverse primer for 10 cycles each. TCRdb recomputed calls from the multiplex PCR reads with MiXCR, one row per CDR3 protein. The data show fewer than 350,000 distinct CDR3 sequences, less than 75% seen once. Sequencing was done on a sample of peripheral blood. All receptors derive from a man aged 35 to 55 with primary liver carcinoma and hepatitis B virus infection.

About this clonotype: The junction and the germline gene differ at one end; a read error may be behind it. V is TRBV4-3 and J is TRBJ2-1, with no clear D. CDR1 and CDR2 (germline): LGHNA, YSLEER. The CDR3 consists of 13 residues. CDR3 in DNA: TGCGCCAGCAGCCTAGCTCACAGAAATGAGGAGTTCTTC. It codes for CASSLAHRNEEFF.

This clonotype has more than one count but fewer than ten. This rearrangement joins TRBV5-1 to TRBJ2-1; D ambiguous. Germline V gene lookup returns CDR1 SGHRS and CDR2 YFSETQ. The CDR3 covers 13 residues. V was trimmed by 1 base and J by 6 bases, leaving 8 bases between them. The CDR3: CASSLLSINEQFF. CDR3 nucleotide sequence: TGCGCCAGCAGCTTGTTGTCAATCAATGAGCAGTTCTTC.

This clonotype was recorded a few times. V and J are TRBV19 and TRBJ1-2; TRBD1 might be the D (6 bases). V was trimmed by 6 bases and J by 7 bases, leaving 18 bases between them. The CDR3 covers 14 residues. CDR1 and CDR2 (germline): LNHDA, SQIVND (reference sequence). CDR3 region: CASSGEQGNGGYTF. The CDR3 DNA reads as TGTGCCAGTAGCGGGGAACAGGGAAACGGTGGCTACACCTTC.

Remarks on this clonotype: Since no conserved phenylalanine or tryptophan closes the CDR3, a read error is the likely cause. In DNA, the CDR3 is TGCGCCAGCAGCTTGGCCCCAGGGAAGTGGGAAGCTTTCTCT. Its protein is CASSLAPGKWEAFS. This chain links TRBV5-1 with TRBJ1-1; possible D gene TRBD1, 5 bases. The germline gives CDR1 SGHRS, CDR2 YFSETQ. V lost 0 bases and J lost 8, with 14 bases in between. CDR3 length equals 14 residues.

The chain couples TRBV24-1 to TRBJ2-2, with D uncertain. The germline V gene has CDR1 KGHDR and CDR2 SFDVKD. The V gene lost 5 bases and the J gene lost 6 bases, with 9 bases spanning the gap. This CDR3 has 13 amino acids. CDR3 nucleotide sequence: TGTGCCACCAGTGTCCAATTAGCCGGGGAGCTGTTTTTT. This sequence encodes CATSVQLAGELFF.

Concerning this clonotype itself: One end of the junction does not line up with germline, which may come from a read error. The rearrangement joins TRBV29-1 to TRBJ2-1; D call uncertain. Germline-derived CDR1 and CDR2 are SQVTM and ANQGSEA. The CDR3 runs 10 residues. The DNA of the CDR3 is TGCAGCGTTGTTTACAATGTGCAGTTCTTC. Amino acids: CSVVYNVQFF.

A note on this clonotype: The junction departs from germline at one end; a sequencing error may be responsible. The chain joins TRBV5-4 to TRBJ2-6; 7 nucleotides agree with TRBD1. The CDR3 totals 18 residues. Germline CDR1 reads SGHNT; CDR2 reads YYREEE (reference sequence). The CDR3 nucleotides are TGTGCCAGCAGCCTAAGGGACAGAGAAAGCTCTGGGGCCAACTTCCTGACTTTC. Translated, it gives CASSLRDRESSGANFLTF.

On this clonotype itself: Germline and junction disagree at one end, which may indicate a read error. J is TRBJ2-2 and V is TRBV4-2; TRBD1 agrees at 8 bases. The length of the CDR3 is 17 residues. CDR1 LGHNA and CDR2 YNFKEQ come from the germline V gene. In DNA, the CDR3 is TGTGCCGGCAGCCACATGCCGGGACAGGCGGCGGCCGGGGAGCTGTTTTTT. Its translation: CAGSHMPGQAAAGELFF.

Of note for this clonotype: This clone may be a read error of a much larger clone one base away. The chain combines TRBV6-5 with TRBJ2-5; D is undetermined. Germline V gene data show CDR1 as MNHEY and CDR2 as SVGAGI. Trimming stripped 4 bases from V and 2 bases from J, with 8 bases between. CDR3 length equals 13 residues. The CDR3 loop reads CASSCSSQETQYF. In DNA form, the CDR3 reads TGTGCCAGCAGTTGCTCAAGTCAAGAGACCCAGTACTTC.

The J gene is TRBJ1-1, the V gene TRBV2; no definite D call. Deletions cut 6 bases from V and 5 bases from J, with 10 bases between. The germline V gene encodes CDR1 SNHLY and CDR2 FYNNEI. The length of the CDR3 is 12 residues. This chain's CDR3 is CASSVRATEAFF. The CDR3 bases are TGTGCCAGCAGCGTCCGGGCTACTGAAGCTTTCTTT. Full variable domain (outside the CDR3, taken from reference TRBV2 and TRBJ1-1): EPEVTQTPSHQVTQMGQEVILRCVPISNHLYFYWYRQILGQKVEFLVSFYNNEISEKSEIFDDQFSVERPDGSNFTLKIRSTKLEDSAMYFCASSVRATEAFFGQGTRLTVV.

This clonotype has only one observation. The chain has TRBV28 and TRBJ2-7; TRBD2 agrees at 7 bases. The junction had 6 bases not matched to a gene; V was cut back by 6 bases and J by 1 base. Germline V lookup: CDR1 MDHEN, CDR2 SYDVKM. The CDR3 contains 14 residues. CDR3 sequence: CASRYPAGSYEQYF. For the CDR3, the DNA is TGTGCCAGCAGATATCCAGCGGGGTCCTACGAGCAGTACTTC.

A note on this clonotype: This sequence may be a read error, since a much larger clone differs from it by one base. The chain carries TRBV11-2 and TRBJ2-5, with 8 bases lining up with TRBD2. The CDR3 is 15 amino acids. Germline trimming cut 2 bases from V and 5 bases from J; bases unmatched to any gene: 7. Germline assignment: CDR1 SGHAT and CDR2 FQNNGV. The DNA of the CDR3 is TGTGCCAGCAGCTTAACAGCGGGAGATCGGGAGACCCAGTACTTC. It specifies CASSLTAGDRETQYF.

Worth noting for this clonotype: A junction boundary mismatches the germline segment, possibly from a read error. DNA of the CDR3: TGTGTCAGCGATCGGCAGGACCCGAGGTATGAGCAGTTCTTC. This sequence encodes CVSDRQDPRYEQFF. The chain joins TRBV28 to TRBJ2-1; D is unresolved. The V gene's germline CDR1 is MDHEN and CDR2 SYDVKM. This CDR3 spans 14 amino acids.

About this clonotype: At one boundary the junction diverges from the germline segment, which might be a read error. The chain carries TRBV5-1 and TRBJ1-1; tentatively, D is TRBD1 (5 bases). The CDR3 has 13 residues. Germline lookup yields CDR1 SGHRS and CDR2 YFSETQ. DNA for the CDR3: TGCGCCAGCAGCGGGGACGGTTACACTGGAGCTTTCTTT. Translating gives CASSGDGYTGAFF.

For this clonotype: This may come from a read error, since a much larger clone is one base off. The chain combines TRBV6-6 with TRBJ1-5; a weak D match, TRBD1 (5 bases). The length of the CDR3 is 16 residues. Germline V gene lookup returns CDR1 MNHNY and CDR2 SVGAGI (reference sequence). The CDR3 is CASGPGGESSSQPQHF. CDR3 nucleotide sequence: TGTGCCAGCGGTCCCGGGGGTGAGAGCAGCAGTCAGCCCCAGCATTTT.

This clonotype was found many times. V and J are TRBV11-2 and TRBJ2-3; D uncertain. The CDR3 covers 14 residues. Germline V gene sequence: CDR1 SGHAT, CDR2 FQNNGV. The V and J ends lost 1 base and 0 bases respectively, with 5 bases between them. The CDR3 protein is CASSLGRSTDTQYF. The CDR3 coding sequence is TGTGCCAGCAGCTTAGGGCGGAGCACAGATACGCAGTATTTT.

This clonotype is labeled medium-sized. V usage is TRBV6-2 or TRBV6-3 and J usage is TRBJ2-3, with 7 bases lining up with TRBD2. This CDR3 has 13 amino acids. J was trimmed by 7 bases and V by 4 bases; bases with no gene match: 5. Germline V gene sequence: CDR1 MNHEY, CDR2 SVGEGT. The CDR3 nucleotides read TGTGCCAGCAGTTCGGCACTAGCGAATACGCAGTATTTT. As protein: CASSSALANTQYF.

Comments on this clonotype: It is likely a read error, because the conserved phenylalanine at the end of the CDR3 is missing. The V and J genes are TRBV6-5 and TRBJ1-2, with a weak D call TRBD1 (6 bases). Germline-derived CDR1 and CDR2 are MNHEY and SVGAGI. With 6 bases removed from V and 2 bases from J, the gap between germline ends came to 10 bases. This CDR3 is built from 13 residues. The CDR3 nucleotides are TGTGCCAGCAGAAGGACAGCCAACTATGGCTACACCTTA. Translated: CASRRTANYGYTL.

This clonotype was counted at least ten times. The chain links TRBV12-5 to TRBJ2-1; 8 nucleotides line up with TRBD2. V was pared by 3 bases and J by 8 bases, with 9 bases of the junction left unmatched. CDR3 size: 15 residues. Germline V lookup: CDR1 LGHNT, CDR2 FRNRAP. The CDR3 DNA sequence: TGTGCTAGTGGTTTCCTGGGACTAGGAGGCGATGAGCAGTTCTTC. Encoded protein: CASGFLGLGGDEQFF.

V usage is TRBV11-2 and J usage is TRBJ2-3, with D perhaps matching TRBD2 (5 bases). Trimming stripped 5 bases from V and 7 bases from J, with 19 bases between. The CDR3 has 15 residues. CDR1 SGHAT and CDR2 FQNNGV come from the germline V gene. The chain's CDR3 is CASSLTIGIQNTQYF. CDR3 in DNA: TGTGCCAGCAGCCTGACTATCGGGATTCAAAATACGCAGTATTTT.

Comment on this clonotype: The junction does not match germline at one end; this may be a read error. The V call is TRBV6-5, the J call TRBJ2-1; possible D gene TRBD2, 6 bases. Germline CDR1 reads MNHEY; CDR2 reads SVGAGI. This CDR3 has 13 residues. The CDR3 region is CASSPRDCNEQFF. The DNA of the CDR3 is TGTGCCAGCAGTCCCCGGGACTGCAATGAGCAGTTCTTT.

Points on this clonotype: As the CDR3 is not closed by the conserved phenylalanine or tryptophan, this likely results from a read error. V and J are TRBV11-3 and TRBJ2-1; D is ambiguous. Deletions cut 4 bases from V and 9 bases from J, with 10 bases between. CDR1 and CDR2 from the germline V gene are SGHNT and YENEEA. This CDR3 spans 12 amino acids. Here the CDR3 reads CASSSTPSEQFL. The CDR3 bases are TGTGCCAGCAGCTCCACCCCCTCTGAGCAGTTCCTA.

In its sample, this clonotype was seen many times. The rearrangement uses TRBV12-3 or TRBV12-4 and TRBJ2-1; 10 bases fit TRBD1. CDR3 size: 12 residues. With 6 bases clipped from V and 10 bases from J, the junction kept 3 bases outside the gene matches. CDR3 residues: CASRGTGVEQFF. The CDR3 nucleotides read TGTGCCAGCAGAGGGACAGGGGTCGAGCAGTTCTTC.

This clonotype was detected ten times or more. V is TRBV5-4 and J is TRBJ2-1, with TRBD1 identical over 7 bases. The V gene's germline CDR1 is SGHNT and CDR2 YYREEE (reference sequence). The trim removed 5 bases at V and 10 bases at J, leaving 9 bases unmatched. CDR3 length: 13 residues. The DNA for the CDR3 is TGTGCCAGCAGGTCAGACAGGGTTGGCGAGCAGTTCTTC. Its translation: CASRSDRVGEQFF.

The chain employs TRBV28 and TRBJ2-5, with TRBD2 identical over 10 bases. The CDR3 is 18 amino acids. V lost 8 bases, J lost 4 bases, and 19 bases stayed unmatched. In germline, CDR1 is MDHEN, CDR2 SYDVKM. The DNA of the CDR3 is TGTGCCAGCCATGTCTCCTTTTCTAGCGGGAGCTTAAGAGAGACCCAGTACTTC. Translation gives CASHVSFSSGSLRETQYF.

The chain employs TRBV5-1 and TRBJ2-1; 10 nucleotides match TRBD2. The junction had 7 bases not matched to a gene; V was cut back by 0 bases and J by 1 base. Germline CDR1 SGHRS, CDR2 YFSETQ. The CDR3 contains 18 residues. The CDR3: CASSLGLAGLTSYNEQFF. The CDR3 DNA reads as TGCGCCAGCAGCTTGGGACTAGCGGGTTTGACGTCCTACAATGAGCAGTTCTTC.

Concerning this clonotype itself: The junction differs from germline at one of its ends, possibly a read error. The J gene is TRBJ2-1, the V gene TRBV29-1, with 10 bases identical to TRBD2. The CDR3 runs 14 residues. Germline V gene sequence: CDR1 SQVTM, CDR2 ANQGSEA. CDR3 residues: CSVELAGRSYGQFF. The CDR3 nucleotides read TGCAGCGTCGAACTAGCGGGAAGATCTTATGGGCAGTTCTTT.

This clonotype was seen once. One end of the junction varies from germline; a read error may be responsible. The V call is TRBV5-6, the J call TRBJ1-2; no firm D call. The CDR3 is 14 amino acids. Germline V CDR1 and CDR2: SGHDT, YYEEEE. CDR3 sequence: CVSSLDGLVDGYTF. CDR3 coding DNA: TGCGTCAGCAGCTTGGACGGTCTGGTGGATGGCTACACCTTC. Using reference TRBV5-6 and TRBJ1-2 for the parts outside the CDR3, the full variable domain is DAGVTQSPTHLIKTRGQQVTLRCSPKSGHDTVSWYQQALGQGPQFIFQYYEEEERQRGNFPDRFSGHQFPNYSSELNVNALLLGDSALYLCVSSLDGLVDGYTFGSGTRLTVV.

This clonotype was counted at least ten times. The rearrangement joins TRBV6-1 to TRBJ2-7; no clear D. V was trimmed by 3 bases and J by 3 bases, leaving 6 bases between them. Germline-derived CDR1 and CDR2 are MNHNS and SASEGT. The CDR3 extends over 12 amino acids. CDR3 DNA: TGTGCCAGCAGTGAGAAGGGCTACGAGCAGTACTTC. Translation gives CASSEKGYEQYF.

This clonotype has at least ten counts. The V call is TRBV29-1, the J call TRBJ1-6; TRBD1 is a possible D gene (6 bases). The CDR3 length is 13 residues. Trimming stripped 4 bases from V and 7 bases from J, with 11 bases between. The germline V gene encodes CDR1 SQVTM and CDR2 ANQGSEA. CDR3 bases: TGCAGCGTTGGGGACGGGACAAATTCACCCCTCCACTTT. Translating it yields CSVGDGTNSPLHF.